This entry concerns a single T cell receptor (beta chain). No antigen is known for it. A read error may produce the germline difference seen at one junction end. TCRdb keeps only in-frame clones here, not all; method: immunoSEQ multiplex PCR. The profile shows approximately 65,000 clones, about 94% of them singletons. The study drew the donors from its 120-subject validation cohort, separate from the roughly 700-subject first cohort. This sample stems from a study of cytomegalovirus exposure and HLA in healthy donors. Notes on the study in general: High specificity and sensitivity for cytomegalovirus status were reported for the classifier. The study put 150 to 200 TCR beta chains on its list as cytomegalovirus-associated.

CDR1 and CDR2 from the germline V gene are MNHEY and SVGAGI. The length of the CDR3 is 15 residues. The gene calls are TRBV6-5 and TRBJ1-2; possibly TRBD1 for D (6 bases). Sequenced input: PBMCs. This receptor was identified in a woman aged 18-35 years in good health and CMV-seronegative. The chain's CDR3 is CASSHSSGGGYGYTF. The DNA for the CDR3 is TGTGCCAGCAGTCACTCGTCTGGGGGCGGGTATGGCTACACCTTC.